This TCR beta chain was captured in a study of neurological immune-mediated disorders (dated 2019 in TCRdb). For the study in its entirety: Among the approximately 34 multiple sclerosis patients, relapsing-remitting MS was present in roughly 30 and secondary progressive MS was present in 3. Peripheral blood TCR-beta repertoires from patients with HTLV-I-associated myelopathy (HAM/TSP), patients with multiple sclerosis, and healthy controls were compared in the study using UMI-based sequencing. Longitudinal samples, technical triplicates and paired sorted CD4+ and CD8+ T-cell subsets, alongside PBMC samples, were included among the 106 TCR-beta libraries. Of the approximately 66 subjects in the cohort, around 14 were HAM/TSP patients, some 35 were multiple sclerosis patients, and some 20 were healthy controls.

Unsorted PBMC libraries were generated from 2 million PBMCs stored in RNAlater at -80 °C until RNA extraction. Multiple sclerosis patients were enrolled in a US clinical protocol under which disease progression was evaluated by magnetic resonance imaging. Peripheral blood was subjected to Ficoll-Hypaque density gradient centrifugation to isolate PBMCs, which were then cryopreserved in liquid nitrogen. Findings and caveats that apply to the study as a whole: The MS cluster showed no association with clinical or MRI features, and the authors stated that larger cohorts are needed. TCR clonal expansion was highest in HAM/TSP patients and lowest in MS patients, with MS patients falling below even healthy controls. Expanded clones from different subjects shared no identical CDR3 amino acid sequences, which suggests that TCR-beta repertoires were private in all groups. Phylogenetic analysis grouped repertoires from 18 of 34 MS patients into a cluster of related CDR3 sequences, suggesting a possible repertoire-level signature.

To synthesize cDNA, template-switch 5'RACE was performed with a primer carrying a 10-nucleotide random unique molecular identifier so that each TCR transcript was tagged. Every sequencing run covered 15-18 subjects and yielded more than 180 million TCR-beta sequences. Total RNA was extracted with the RNeasy kit. Using the KAPA Real-time Library Amplification kit, TCR-beta VDJ regions were amplified with primers for the TCR constant region and the 5'RACE anchor. Sample indexes and Illumina adaptors were added in a first PCR, and a second PCR then increased library yield. After Ampure bead purification, the roughly 650 bp TCR product was size-selected on a 2% E-gel SizeSelection system. Before pooling, libraries had their quality checked on a Bioanalyzer, their concentration measured with Qubit, and their quantity determined with the Kapa Library Quantification kit. An Illumina HiSeq 2500 was used to sequence the libraries paired-end at 2 x 150 bp. To increase sequence diversity, roughly 24-31% phiX was spiked into each library pool. In the original analysis: The UMI-based MiGEC pipeline processed quality-filtered reads and removed over 75% of raw TCR sequences during error correction. VDJ genes were aligned to IMGT germline references, and each clonotype was defined by a unique CDR3 amino acid sequence together with V-J genes. Clonal expansion, Shannon diversity, and CDR3 relatedness (CalcPairwiseDistances, ClusterSamples) were evaluated with VDJtools, and phylogenetic trees were built with CLCbio workbench. A clone was classed as expanded if it had 8 or more unique UMIs, a cutoff based on coefficient-of-variation modelling across technical triplicates. TCRdb reanalyzed the raw reads on its own, using fastp at Q25 for trimming and MiXCR for clone calling, and kept in-frame beta chains. Identical CDR3 proteins give one entry, which carries the most common genes and DNA. TCRdb's processing, not the study's, gives the V and J calls here. The sample data list some 86,000 distinct CDR3 sequences, and 2.5% to 3% of these were observed just once. Of the sample, roughly 1.2% is held by the ten largest clones.

This clonotype appeared many times. Its antigen remains unidentified. Per-base qualities were not stored, and no clone one base away is much larger. Including the terminal cysteine and phenylalanine, the CDR3 comprises 10 residues. Just CDR3 DNA is preserved here, 30 bases in frame from base 1. Input material: PBMCs. The chain is assembled from TRBV21-1 and TRBJ2-5. TRBV21-1 is assigned pseudogene status. The sequence was obtained from a woman aged 25-40 years with multiple sclerosis. The bases are TGTGCCAGCAGCTTCGAGTCCCAGTACTTC. Its coded protein is CASSFESQYF.